The rows below give T cell receptor beta chains drawn from one sample of a study of blood T cell repertoires in COVID-19. Some clones are missing from TCRdb's copy, which holds only in-frame ones; the method was immunoSEQ multiplex PCR. The table has approximately 200,000 clones, over 80% seen once. Sequencing input: PBMCs or T cells enriched from blood (not recorded which). These receptors were taken from a man aged 25 to 45 who had recovered from COVID-19. CDR3s include the opening cysteine and the closing phenylalanine or tryptophan. The D gene is left open where the match is weak. Expanded clones are given a class, and other clones once, few, many or no size at all.

TRBV20-1,TRBJ2-7,-,-,11,TGCAGTGCAAGTCAGGGGTCGGTGCAGTACTTC,CSASQGSVQYF
TRBV15,TRBJ2-4,TRBD2,-,20,TGTGCCACCAGCAGAGATCGAGGACTAGCGGGAGGTTCAGCCAAAAACATTCAGTACTTC,CATSRDRGLAGGSAKNIQYF
TRBV28,TRBJ1-1,-,-,13,TGTGCCAGCAGTTTGGCGGCTAACACTGAAGCTTTCTTT,CASSLAANTEAFF
TRBV24-1,TRBJ2-3,TRBD1,-,16,TGTGCCACCAGTTCCGGGACAGGGGCTCCTGCGATTACGCAGTATTTT,CATSSGTGAPAITQYF
TRBV6-5,TRBJ2-7,-,-,15,TGTGCCAGCAGTTACCGGGATACTAGCTCCTACGAGCAGTACTTC,CASSYRDTSSYEQYF
TRBV6-5,TRBJ1-4,TRBD1,-,15,TGTGCCAGCAGTTACCAGGGGGTGGCTAATGAAAAACTGTTTTTT,CASSYQGVANEKLFF
TRBV7-2,TRBJ2-5,TRBD2,-,18,TGTGCCAGCAGCTTATTATTCTTGGCTAGCGGGGGAAGTGAGACCCAGTACTTC,CASSLLFLASGGSETQYF
TRBV4-1,TRBJ1-3,TRBD1,-,16,TGCGCCAGCAGCCAAGATATGGGACAGGGCAGAAACACCATATATTTT,CASSQDMGQGRNTIYF
TRBV19,TRBJ2-7,TRBD1,-,14,TGTGCCAGTAGTCCCCGGACAGGGAAATACGAGCAGTACTTC,CASSPRTGKYEQYF
TRBV15,TRBJ1-4,TRBD1,-,16,TGTGCCACCAGCAGAGATCGGGGACAGCATAATGAAAAACTGTTTTTT,CATSRDRGQHNEKLFF
TRBV7-2,TRBJ1-1,TRBD1,-,15,TGTGCCAGCAGCTTAGCACAGGGGCGGAACACTGAAGCTTTCTTT,CASSLAQGRNTEAFF
TRBV29-1,TRBJ2-1,-,-,11,TGCAGCGTTGTCCTCTACAATGAGCAGTTCTTC,CSVVLYNEQFF
TRBV27,TRBJ2-7,-,once,14,TGTGCCAGCAGTTTCTTACCAAACACCTACGAGCAGTACTTC,CASSFLPNTYEQYF
TRBV9,TRBJ1-3,-,once,13,TGTGCCAGCACCCAGGGCTCTGGAAACACCATATATTTT,CASTQGSGNTIYF
TRBV4-3,TRBJ2-1,-,-,15,TGCGCCAGCAGCCCCGGGCAGGGGACCTACAATGAGCAGTTCTTC,CASSPGQGTYNEQFF
TRBV5-1,TRBJ2-2,TRBD1,-,14,TGCGCCAGCAGCACGGGACAGGGGACTGCGGAGCTGTTTTTT,CASSTGQGTAELFF